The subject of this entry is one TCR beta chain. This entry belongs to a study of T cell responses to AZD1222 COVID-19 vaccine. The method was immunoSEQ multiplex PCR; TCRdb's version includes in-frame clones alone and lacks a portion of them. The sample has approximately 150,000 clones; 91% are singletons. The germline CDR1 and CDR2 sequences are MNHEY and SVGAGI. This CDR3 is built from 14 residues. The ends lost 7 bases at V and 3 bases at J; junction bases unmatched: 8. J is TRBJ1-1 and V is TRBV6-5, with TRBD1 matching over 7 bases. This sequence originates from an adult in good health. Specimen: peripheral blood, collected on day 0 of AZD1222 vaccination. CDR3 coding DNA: TGTGCCAGCACTCCTGGACAGGCTGACACTGAAGCTTTCTTT. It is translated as CASTPGQADTEAFF.